The 28 T cell receptor beta chains in this list originate from one sample, sequenced in a study of long-term antiretroviral therapy in people with HIV. An immunoSEQ assay, version v3.0, was performed at survey level. Here immunoSEQ multiplex PCR was the method, and the copy in TCRdb shows in-frame clones only, minus some. Here the sample spans roughly 28,000 clones, nearly 95% being singletons. Source: unsorted PBMCs, taken more than 6 years after starting antiretroviral therapy. Receptor source: a man aged 25-45 years with HIV.

The CDR3 region is CASRGAGGAYYEQYF. DNA of the CDR3: TGTGCCAGCAGGGGAGCAGGGGGTGCTTACTACGAGCAGTACTTC. The chain combines TRBV2 with TRBJ2-7, with TRBD1 identical over 7 bases. The CDR3 spans 15 residues. The germline CDR1 and CDR2 sequences are SNHLY and FYNNEI. V was pared by 6 bases and J by 3 bases, with 11 bases of the junction left unmatched.

The gene calls are TRBV4-1 and TRBJ1-5; no clear D. Germline CDR1 reads MGHRA; CDR2 reads YSYEKL. V was trimmed by 3 bases and J by 4 bases, leaving 10 bases between them. This CDR3 is 14 amino acids long. DNA of the CDR3: TGCGCCAGCAGCCAGTATATGGTGAATCAGCCCCAGCATTTT. Translation gives CASSQYMVNQPQHF.

The V call is TRBV6-6, the J call TRBJ2-7, with 8 bases matching TRBD2. The CDR3 extends over 12 amino acids. Germline V lookup: CDR1 MNHNY, CDR2 SVGAGI (reference sequence). V shed 7 bases, J shed 7 bases, and the junction held 6 bases outside the gene matches. CDR3 in DNA: TGTGCCAGCACCCGCGTAGCGGGAGAGCAGTACTTC. It specifies CASTRVAGEQYF.

The V gene is TRBV6-1, the J gene TRBJ2-1; TRBD1 aligns across 9 bases. The germline CDR1 and CDR2 sequences are MNHNS and SASEGT. With 3 bases clipped from V and 8 bases from J, the junction kept 5 bases outside the gene matches. The CDR3 spans 14 residues. In DNA, the CDR3 is TGTGCCAGCAGTGACAGGGACAGGGTTGATGAGCAGTTCTTC. Translated: CASSDRDRVDEQFF.

The rearrangement links TRBV5-6 to TRBJ2-3; possibly TRBD2 for D (6 bases). Germline V lookup: CDR1 SGHDT, CDR2 YYEEEE. The V and J ends lost 0 bases and 2 bases respectively, with 13 bases between them. CDR3 size: 16 residues. CDR3 sequence reads: CASSLGRGKNTDTQYF. The CDR3 DNA reads TGTGCCAGCAGCTTGGGACGGGGGAAGAACACAGATACGCAGTATTTT.

J is TRBJ2-1 and V is TRBV2; 9 positions match TRBD1. The junction had 7 bases not matched to a gene; V was cut back by 6 bases and J by 7 bases. CDR1 is SNHLY, CDR2 FYNNEI, per germline. The CDR3 is made up of 14 amino acids. The CDR3: CASSRGQGRNEQFF. DNA of the CDR3: TGTGCCAGCAGCCGCGGACAGGGGAGGAATGAGCAGTTCTTC. The whole variable domain, filled in from reference TRBV2 and TRBJ2-1, reads EPEVTQTPSHQVTQMGQEVILRCVPISNHLYFYWYRQILGQKVEFLVSFYNNEISEKSEIFDDQFSVERPDGSNFTLKIRSTKLEDSAMYFCASSRGQGRNEQFFGPGTRLTVL.

This clone was observed a single time. V and J are TRBV6-6 and TRBJ1-2; unclear D gene. V was shortened by 10 bases and J by 2 bases, with 17 bases between the two germline ends. The CDR3 is 14 residues long. Per germline, CDR1 MNHNY and CDR2 SVGAGI (reference sequence). The CDR3 coding sequence is TGTGCCACCCTCCCCCTATATACGAACTATGGCTACACCTTC. Protein product: CATLPLYTNYGYTF.

The chain joins TRBV20-1 to TRBJ1-2; the D gene is possibly TRBD1 (6 bases). The CDR3 sequence is 11 residues long. With 7 bases removed from V and 8 bases from J, the gap between germline ends came to 14 bases. Germline V gene data show CDR1 as DFQATT and CDR2 as SNEGSKA (reference sequence). The CDR3 loop reads CSVVGGSGYTF. The DNA for the CDR3 is TGCAGTGTAGTAGGGGGTAGCGGCTACACCTTC.

The chain links TRBV2 to TRBJ2-2; 10 nucleotides agree with TRBD1. This CDR3 is 14 amino acids long. V was clipped by 6 bases and J by 5 bases; unmatched bases: 3. Germline CDR1 and CDR2: SNHLY and FYNNEI. The CDR3 DNA is TGTGCCAGCAGCGGACAGGGGGGGACCGGGGAGCTGTTTTTT. It yields the protein CASSGQGGTGELFF.

The chain combines TRBV13 with TRBJ1-3, with 9 positions matching TRBD1. J was trimmed by 4 bases and V by 3 bases; bases with no gene match: 10. This CDR3 has 17 residues. CDR1 is PRHDT, CDR2 FYEKMQ, per germline (reference sequence). The DNA of the CDR3 is TGTGCCAGCAGCTTCCGGGACAGGGCATTGGGGGGAAACACCATATATTTT. Its translation is CASSFRDRALGGNTIYF.

The chain is built from TRBV25-1 and TRBJ2-7, with D tentatively TRBD1 or TRBD2 (5 bases each). Germline assignment: CDR1 MGHDK and CDR2 SYGVNS. The CDR3 covers 14 residues. V was pared by 8 bases and J by 1 base, with 15 bases between. The CDR3 sequence: CASGRAGSSYEQYF. The CDR3 nucleotides read TGTGCCAGCGGTCGGGCAGGGAGTTCCTACGAGCAGTACTTC.

The J gene is TRBJ1-1, the V gene TRBV5-1; no clear D. The germline CDR1 and CDR2 sequences are SGHRS and YFSETQ. This CDR3 is built from 14 residues. Trimming took off 4 bases at V and 4 bases at J, with 14 bases between the two ends. CDR3 residues: CASSVGPGGTEAFF. In nucleotides, the CDR3 is TGCGCCAGCAGCGTAGGACCGGGCGGCACTGAAGCTTTCTTT.

J is TRBJ2-7 and V is TRBV10-3, with 11 bases matching TRBD2. Germline V gene data show CDR1 as ENHRY and CDR2 as SYGVKD. V dropped 11 bases and J dropped 2; count of bases not matched to a gene: 5. The CDR3 runs 13 residues. In nucleotides, the CDR3 is TGTGCCGCACTAGCGGGAGACCCCTACGAGCAGTACTTC. This codes for CAALAGDPYEQYF.

This chain connects TRBV2 to TRBJ2-5; 7 nucleotides match TRBD1. The CDR3 spans 13 residues. From germline, CDR1 is SNHLY and CDR2 FYNNEI. The V gene end was trimmed by 7 bases and the J gene end by 5 bases; junction bases not matched to a gene: 7. For the CDR3, the DNA is TGTGCCAGCAAGAGGGGGCCCGAGGAGACCCAGTACTTC. Protein product: CASKRGPEETQYF. Based on the CDR3 plus reference TRBV2 and TRBJ2-5, the full variable domain is EPEVTQTPSHQVTQMGQEVILRCVPISNHLYFYWYRQILGQKVEFLVSFYNNEISEKSEIFDDQFSVERPDGSNFTLKIRSTKLEDSAMYFCASKRGPEETQYFGPGTRLLVL.

V and J are TRBV7-2 and TRBJ1-2; 7 nucleotides line up with TRBD1. CDR1 SGHTA and CDR2 FQGNSA come from the germline V gene. V shed 4 bases and J 4 bases; nucleotides not matched to a gene: 6. The CDR3 is 14 residues long. In DNA, the CDR3 is TGTGCCAGCAGCTCAACAGGGGTGGGCTATGGCTACACCTTC. Encoded protein: CASSSTGVGYGYTF.

This clone occurred once. This chain uses TRBV15 with TRBJ2-3, with 13 bases identical to TRBD2. CDR1 and CDR2 from the germline V gene are LNHNV and YYDKDF (reference sequence). V was pared by 0 bases and J by 0 bases, with 6 bases of the junction left unmatched. This CDR3 comprises 19 residues. CDR3: CATSRDKGLAGISTDTQYF. In DNA form, the CDR3 reads TGTGCCACCAGCAGAGATAAGGGACTAGCGGGGATTAGCACAGATACGCAGTATTTT. The full variable domain, completed using reference TRBV15 and TRBJ2-3, is DAMVIQNPRYQVTQFGKPVTLSCSQTLNHNVMYWYQQKSSQAPKLLFHYYDKDFNNEADTPDNFQSRRPNTSFCFLDIRSPGLGDTAMYLCATSRDKGLAGISTDTQYFGPGTRLTVL.

The chain employs TRBV7-3 and TRBJ1-2, with D perhaps matching TRBD1 (5 bases). Trimming took 4 bases from V and 4 from J, leaving 10 bases between them. Germline V gene data show CDR1 as SGHTA and CDR2 as FQGTGA. This CDR3 has 13 residues. The CDR3 spells CASSSRDGYGYTF. The CDR3 DNA sequence: TGTGCCAGCAGCTCAAGGGACGGCTATGGCTACACCTTC.

The chain carries TRBV21-1 and TRBJ2-1. TRBV21-1 has pseudogene status. The CDR3 runs 16 residues. In nucleotides, the CDR3 is TGTGCCAGCAGCGGGCCCGACTTCTACTTAAACAATGAGCAGTTCTTC. Residues: CASSGPDFYLNNEQFF.

J is TRBJ1-3 and V is TRBV14; unclear D gene. Germline CDR1 SGHDN, CDR2 FVKESK. The length of the CDR3 is 14 residues. The V end lost 6 bases, the J end lost 4 bases, and 13 bases lay between the germline ends. The CDR3 spells CASRPPGSGNTIYF. The CDR3 nucleotides read TGTGCCAGCAGACCCCCGGGGTCCGGAAACACCATATATTTT. Based on the CDR3 plus reference TRBV14 and TRBJ1-3, the full variable domain is EAGVTQFPSHSVIEKGQTVTLRCDPISGHDNLYWYRRVMGKEIKFLLHFVKESKQDESGMPNNRFLAERTGGTYSTLKVQPAELEDSGVYFCASRPPGSGNTIYFGEGSWLTVV.

This sequence joins TRBV9 and TRBJ1-3; D not resolved. Trimming left V 3 bases short and J 2 bases short, with 9 bases between. In germline, CDR1 is SGDLS, CDR2 YYNGEE. The CDR3 spans 14 residues. The CDR3 is CASSGGEAGNTIYF. The CDR3 DNA is TGTGCCAGCAGCGGCGGGGAGGCTGGAAACACCATATATTTT.

The J gene is TRBJ1-2, the V gene TRBV6-1, with D possibly being TRBD1 (5 bases). Germline CDR1 MNHNS, CDR2 SASEGT. The germline V and J ends were trimmed by 8 bases and 2 bases, with 12 bases remaining between them. This CDR3 region has 13 residues. The DNA for the CDR3 is TGTGCCAGCGTAGGGACGGTAAACTATGGCTACACCTTC. It specifies CASVGTVNYGYTF.

V and J are TRBV4-2 and TRBJ2-1; 9 bases are shared with TRBD1. The CDR3 sequence is 16 residues long. The germline V gene encodes CDR1 LGHNA and CDR2 YNFKEQ. V gave up 0 bases and J gave up 4 bases; unmatched junction bases: 4. This CDR3 is CASSQDRDRVYNEQFF. The DNA for the CDR3 is TGTGCCAGCAGCCAAGACCGGGACAGGGTGTACAATGAGCAGTTCTTC.

V and J are TRBV7-3 and TRBJ2-6; 9 bases line up with TRBD1. Germline V gene data show CDR1 as SGHTA and CDR2 as FQGTGA. The V and J ends lost 6 bases and 0 bases, in that order; junction bases with no gene match: 6. The CDR3 has 17 amino acids. The CDR3 here is CASSSGTGLSGANVLTF. The CDR3 DNA sequence: TGTGCCAGCAGTTCCGGGACAGGGCTCTCTGGGGCCAACGTCCTGACTTTC.

This chain connects TRBV7-2 to TRBJ1-5; D remains unclear. The CDR3 consists of 16 residues. The V gene's germline CDR1 is SGHTA and CDR2 FQGNSA. V lost 2 bases, J lost 4 bases, and 15 bases lay in between. Here the CDR3 DNA reads TGTGCCAGCAGCTTAAGGCCCACGGGGTTAAATCAGCCCCAGCATTTT. As protein: CASSLRPTGLNQPQHF.

V usage is TRBV10-3 and J usage is TRBJ2-7; weak D call: TRBD1 (5 bases). The CDR3 is 14 amino acids. CDR1 is ENHRY and CDR2 is SYGVKD in the germline V gene. The V end lost 8 bases, the J end lost 5 bases, and 19 bases lay between the germline ends. CDR3 DNA sequence: TGTGCCATCCTCGCCCAAAGTCAGGGAAACGAGCAGTACTTC. Its translation: CAILAQSQGNEQYF.

This clone appeared a single time. The chain recombines TRBV30 with TRBJ1-5; 9 bases align to TRBD1. Germline V lookup: CDR1 GTSNPN, CDR2 SVGIG (reference sequence). The J segment lost 1 base and the V segment lost 5 bases, leaving 3 bases of the junction unmatched. This CDR3 comprises 14 residues. CDR3 sequence reads: CAWSQGASNQPQHF. The CDR3 nucleotides are TGTGCCTGGTCACAGGGGGCCAGCAATCAGCCCCAGCATTTT.

The CDR3 nucleotides are TGTGCCAGCAGTCTTGACAATCAGCCCCAGCATTTT. Encoded protein: CASSLDNQPQHF. The chain joins TRBV7-9 to TRBJ1-5; D ambiguous. This CDR3 has 12 residues. V was cut by 6 bases and J by 3 bases, with 6 bases left in between. From germline, CDR1 is SEHNR and CDR2 FQNEAQ (reference sequence).

The chain combines TRBV5-6 with TRBJ1-6; no firm D call. Germline-derived CDR1 and CDR2 are SGHDT and YYEEEE. The CDR3 runs 14 residues. V gave up 4 bases and J gave up 10 bases, with 15 bases separating them. The CDR3 is CASSPDPGSSPLHF. In DNA form, the CDR3 reads TGTGCCAGCAGCCCCGACCCAGGAAGCTCACCCCTCCACTTT.